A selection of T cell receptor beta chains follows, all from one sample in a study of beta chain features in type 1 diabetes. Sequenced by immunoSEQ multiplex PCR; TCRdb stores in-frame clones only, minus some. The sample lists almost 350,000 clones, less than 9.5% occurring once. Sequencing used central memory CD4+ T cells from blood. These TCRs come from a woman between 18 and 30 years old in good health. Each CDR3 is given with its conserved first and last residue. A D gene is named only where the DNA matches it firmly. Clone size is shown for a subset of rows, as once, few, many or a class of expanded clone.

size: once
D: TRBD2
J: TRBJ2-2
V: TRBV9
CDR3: CASSASTASGLRTGELFF
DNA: TGTGCCAGCAGCGCCAGCACGGCTAGCGGATTGCGAACCGGGGAGCTGTTTTTT

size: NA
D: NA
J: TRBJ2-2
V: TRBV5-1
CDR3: CASSTAPGDRELFF
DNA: TGCGCCAGCAGCACCGCACCTGGGGACCGGGAGCTGTTTTTT

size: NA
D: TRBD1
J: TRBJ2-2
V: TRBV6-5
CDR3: CASSSQDRITTGELFF
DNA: TGTGCCAGCAGTTCTCAGGACAGGATTACCACCGGGGAGCTGTTTTTT

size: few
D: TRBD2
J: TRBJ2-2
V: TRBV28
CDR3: CASSLYGLADTGELFF
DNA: TGTGCCAGCAGTTTATACGGACTAGCAGACACCGGGGAGCTGTTTTTT

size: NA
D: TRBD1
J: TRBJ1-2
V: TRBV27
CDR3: CASSFDRGRAYGYTF
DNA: TGTGCCAGCAGTTTTGACAGGGGGCGAGCCTATGGCTACACCTTC

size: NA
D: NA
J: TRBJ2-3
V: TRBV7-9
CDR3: CASSHRLVRSTDTQYF
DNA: TGTGCCAGCAGCCACCGACTAGTTCGGAGCACAGATACGCAGTATTTT

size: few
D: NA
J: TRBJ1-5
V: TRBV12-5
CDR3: CASGLDGDQPQHF
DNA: TGTGCTAGTGGCCTGGACGGCGATCAGCCCCAGCATTTT

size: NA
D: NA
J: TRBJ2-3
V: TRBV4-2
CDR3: CASSQGRGTSTDTQYF
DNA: TGTGCCAGCAGCCAGGGGAGAGGTACGAGCACAGATACGCAGTATTTT

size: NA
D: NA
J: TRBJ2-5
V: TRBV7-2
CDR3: CASSLSGITGETQYF
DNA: TGTGCCAGCAGCTTATCCGGGATTACGGGAGAGACCCAGTACTTC

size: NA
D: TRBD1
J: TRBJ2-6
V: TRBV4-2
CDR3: CASSQSTGGALGANVLTF
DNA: TGTGCCAGCAGCCAATCGACAGGGGGCGCGTTGGGGGCCAACGTCCTGACTTTC

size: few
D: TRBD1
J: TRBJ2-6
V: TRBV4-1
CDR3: CASSPRTGGGSGANVLTF
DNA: TGCGCCAGCAGCCCCCGGACAGGTGGAGGCTCTGGGGCCAACGTCCTGACTTTC

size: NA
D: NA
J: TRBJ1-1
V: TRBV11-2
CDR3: CASSSYSTLPNTEAFF
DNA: TGTGCCAGCAGCTCCTACTCGACACTACCGAACACTGAAGCTTTCTTT

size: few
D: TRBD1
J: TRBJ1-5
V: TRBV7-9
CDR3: CAGQGGDQPQHF
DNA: TGTGCCGGACAGGGTGGAGATCAGCCCCAGCATTTT

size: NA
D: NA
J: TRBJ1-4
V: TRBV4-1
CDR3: CASSHFQGEKVGKLFF
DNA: TGCGCCAGCAGCCACTTCCAGGGCGAGAAGGTTGGAAAACTGTTTTTT